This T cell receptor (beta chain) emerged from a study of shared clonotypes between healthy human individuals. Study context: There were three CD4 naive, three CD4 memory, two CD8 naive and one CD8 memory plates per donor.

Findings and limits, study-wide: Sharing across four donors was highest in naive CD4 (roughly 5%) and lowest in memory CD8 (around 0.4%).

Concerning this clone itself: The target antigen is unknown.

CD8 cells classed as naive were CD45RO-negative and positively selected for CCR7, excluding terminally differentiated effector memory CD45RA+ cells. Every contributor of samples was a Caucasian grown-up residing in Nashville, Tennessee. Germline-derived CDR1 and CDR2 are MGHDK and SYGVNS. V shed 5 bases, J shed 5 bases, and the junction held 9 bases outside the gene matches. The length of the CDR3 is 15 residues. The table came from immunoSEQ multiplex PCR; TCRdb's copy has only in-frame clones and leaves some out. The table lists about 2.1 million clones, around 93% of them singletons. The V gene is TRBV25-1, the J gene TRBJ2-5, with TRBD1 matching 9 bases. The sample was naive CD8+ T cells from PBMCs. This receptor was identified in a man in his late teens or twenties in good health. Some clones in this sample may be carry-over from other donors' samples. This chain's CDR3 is CASSTGTGRRETQYF. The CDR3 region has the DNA TGTGCCAGCAGTACAGGGACAGGGAGAAGGGAGACCCAGTACTTC.